This TCR beta chain was captured by sequencing in a study of blood T cells in healthy people across ages. The authors ran a second PCR of about 6 to 12 cycles using a sample-barcoded 5' primer and a J-beta primer mix. Tags on each cDNA molecule came from a template-switch adaptor with 12 random nucleotides. TCRdb re-derived calls from the 5' RACE reads in MiXCR, one entry per CDR3 protein. The sample records over 550,000 distinct CDR3 sequences, under 30% being singletons. CDR1 and CDR2 (germline): SQVTM, ANQGSEA. The CDR3 loop spans 17 amino acids. J gave up 5 bases and V 0 bases, and 10 bases lay outside the gene matches. With respect to this clonotype: Its antigen is unknown.

Study-wide results and caveats: TCR beta diversity per million T cells fell roughly linearly with age. Comparison with aged donors showed that long-lived donors had more naive CD4+ cells and higher diversity.

The rearrangement uses TRBV29-1 and TRBJ2-3; 11 bases fit TRBD2. Sequenced material: blood. This clonotype was sampled from a woman older than 75 in good health. CDR3 loop: CSVEDLPTSGRGDTQYF. CDR3 nucleotide sequence: TGCAGCGTTGAAGATCTCCCTACTAGCGGGAGAGGAGATACGCAGTATTTT.